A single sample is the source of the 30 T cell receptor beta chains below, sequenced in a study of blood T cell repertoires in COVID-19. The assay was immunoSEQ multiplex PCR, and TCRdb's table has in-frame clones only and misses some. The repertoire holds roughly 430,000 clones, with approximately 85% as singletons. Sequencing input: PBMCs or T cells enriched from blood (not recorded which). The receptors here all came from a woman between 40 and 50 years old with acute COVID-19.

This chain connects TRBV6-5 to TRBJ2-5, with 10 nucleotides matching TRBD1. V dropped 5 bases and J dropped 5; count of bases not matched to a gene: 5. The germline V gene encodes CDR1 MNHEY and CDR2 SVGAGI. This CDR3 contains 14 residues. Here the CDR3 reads CASSRTGGGETQYF. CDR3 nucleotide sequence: TGTGCCAGCAGTCGGACAGGGGGTGGGGAGACCCAGTACTTC.

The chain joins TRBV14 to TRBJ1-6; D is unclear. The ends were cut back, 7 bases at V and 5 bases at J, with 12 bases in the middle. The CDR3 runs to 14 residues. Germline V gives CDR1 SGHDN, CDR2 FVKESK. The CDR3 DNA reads TGTGCCAGCACCCCGATCGCGAATAATTCACCCCTCCACTTT. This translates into CASTPIANNSPLHF.

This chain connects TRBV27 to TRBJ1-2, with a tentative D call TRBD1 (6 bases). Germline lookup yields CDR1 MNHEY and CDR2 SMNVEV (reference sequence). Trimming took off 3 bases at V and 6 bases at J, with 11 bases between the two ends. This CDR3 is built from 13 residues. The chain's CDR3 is CASSFSGANGYTF. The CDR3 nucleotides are TGTGCCAGCAGTTTCTCAGGGGCGAATGGCTACACCTTC.

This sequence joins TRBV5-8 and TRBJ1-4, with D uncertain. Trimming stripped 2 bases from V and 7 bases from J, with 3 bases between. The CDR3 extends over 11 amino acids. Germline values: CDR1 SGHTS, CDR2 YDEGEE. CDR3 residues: CASSFGEKLFF. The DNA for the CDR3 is TGTGCCAGCAGCTTCGGTGAAAAACTGTTTTTT.

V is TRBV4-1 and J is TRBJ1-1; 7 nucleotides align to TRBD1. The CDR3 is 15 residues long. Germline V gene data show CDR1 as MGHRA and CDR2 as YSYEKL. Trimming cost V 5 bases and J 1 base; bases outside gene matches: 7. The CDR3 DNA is TGCGCCAGCAGCAAAGGGGACAGACCGAACACTGAAGCTTTCTTT. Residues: CASSKGDRPNTEAFF.

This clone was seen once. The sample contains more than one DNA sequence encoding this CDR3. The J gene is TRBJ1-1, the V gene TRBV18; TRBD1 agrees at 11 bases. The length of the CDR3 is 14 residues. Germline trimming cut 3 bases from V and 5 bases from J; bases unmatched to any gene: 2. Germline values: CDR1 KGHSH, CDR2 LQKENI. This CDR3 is CASSPGQGETEAFF. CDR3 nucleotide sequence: TGTGCCAGCTCACCGGGACAGGGGGAAACTGAAGCTTTCTTT.

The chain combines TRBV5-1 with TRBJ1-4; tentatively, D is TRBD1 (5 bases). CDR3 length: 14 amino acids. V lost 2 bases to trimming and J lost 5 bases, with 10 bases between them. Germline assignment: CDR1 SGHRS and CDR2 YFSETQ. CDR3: CASSLDRLNEKLFF. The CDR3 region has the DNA TGCGCCAGCAGCTTAGACAGATTAAATGAAAAACTGTTTTTT.

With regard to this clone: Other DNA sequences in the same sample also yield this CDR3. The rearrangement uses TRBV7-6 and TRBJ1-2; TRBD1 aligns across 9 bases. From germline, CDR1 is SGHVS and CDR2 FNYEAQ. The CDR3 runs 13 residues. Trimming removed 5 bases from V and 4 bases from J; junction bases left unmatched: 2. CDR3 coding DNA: TGTGCCAGCAGCCAGGGACAGGGCTATGGCTACACCTTC. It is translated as CASSQGQGYGYTF.

In DNA form, the CDR3 reads TGTGCCAGCAGTTACCAGACAGGGAGCTCTGGAAACACCATATATTTT. Translated, it gives CASSYQTGSSGNTIYF. The genes are TRBV6-5 and TRBJ1-3; 7 nucleotides agree with TRBD1. The CDR3 totals 16 residues. Germline V gene data show CDR1 as MNHEY and CDR2 as SVGAGI. J lost 0 bases, V lost 2 bases, and 4 bases had no gene match.

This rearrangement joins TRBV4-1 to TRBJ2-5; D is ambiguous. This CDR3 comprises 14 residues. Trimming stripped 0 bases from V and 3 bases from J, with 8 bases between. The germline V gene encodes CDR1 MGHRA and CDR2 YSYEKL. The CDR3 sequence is CASSQDVLEETQYF. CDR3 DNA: TGCGCCAGCAGCCAAGACGTTCTAGAAGAGACCCAGTACTTC.

Written as DNA, the CDR3 is TGTGCCAGCAGCCAAGTGACGGGGTCTACTCCTATTAGCACAGATACGCAGTATTTT. It yields the protein CASSQVTGSTPISTDTQYF. The rearrangement uses TRBV3-1 (or the pseudogene TRBV3-2) and TRBJ2-3; D perhaps matches TRBD2 (5 bases). The CDR3 loop spans 19 amino acids. The germline V gene encodes CDR1 LGHDT and CDR2 YNNKEL (reference sequence). V was pared by 1 base and J by 0 bases, with 20 bases between.

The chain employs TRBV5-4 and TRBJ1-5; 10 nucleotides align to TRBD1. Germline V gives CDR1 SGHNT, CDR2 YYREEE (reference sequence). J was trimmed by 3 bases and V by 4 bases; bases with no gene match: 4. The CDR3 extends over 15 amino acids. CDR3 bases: TGTGCCAGCAGCCTCGACAGGGGGCCCAATCAGCCCCAGCATTTT. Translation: CASSLDRGPNQPQHF.

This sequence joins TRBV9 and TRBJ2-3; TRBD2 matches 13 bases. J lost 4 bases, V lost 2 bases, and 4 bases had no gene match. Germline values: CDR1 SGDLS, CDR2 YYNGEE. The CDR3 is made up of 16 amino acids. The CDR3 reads CASSVTTSGGADTQYF. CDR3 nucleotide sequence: TGTGCCAGCAGCGTTACCACTAGCGGGGGGGCAGATACGCAGTATTTT.

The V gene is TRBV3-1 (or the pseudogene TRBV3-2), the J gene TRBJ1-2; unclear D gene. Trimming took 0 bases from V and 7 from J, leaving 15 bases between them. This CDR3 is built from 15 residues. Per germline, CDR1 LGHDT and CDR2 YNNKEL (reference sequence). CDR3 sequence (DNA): TGTGCCAGCAGCCAAGATAGCGAGTGGTGGGGTGGCTACACCTTC. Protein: CASSQDSEWWGGYTF.

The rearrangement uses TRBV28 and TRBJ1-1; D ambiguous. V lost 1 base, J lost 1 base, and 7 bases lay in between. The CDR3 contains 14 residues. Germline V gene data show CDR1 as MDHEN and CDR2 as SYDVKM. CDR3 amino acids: CASSLLAGNTEAFF. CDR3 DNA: TGTGCCAGCAGTTTATTAGCGGGGAACACTGAAGCTTTCTTT.

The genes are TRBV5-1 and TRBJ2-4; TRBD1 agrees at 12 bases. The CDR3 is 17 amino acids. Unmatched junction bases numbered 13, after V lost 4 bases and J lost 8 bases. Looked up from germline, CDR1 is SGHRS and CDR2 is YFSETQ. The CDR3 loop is CASSPKGTGGLEDIQYF. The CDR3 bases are TGCGCCAGCAGCCCGAAGGGGACAGGGGGCTTGGAGGACATTCAGTACTTC.

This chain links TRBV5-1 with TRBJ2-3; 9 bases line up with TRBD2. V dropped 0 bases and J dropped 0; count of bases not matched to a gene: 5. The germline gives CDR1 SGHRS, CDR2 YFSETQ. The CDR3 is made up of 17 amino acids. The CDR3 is CASSLATSGSSTDTQYF. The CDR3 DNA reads TGCGCCAGCAGCTTGGCTACTAGCGGGTCTAGCACAGATACGCAGTATTTT. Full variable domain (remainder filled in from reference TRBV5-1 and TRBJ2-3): KAGVTQTPRYLIKTRGQQVTLSCSPISGHRSVSWYQQTPGQGLQFLFEYFSETQRNKGNFPGRFSGRQFSNSRSEMNVSTLELGDSALYLCASSLATSGSSTDTQYFGPGTRLTVL.

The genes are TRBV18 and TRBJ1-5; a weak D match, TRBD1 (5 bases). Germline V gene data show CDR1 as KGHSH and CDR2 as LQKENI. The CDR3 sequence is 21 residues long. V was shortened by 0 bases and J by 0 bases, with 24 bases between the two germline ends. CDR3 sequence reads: CASSPPRVPQAGDYSNQPQHF. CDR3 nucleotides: TGTGCCAGCTCACCACCAAGGGTCCCACAGGCGGGGGATTATAGCAATCAGCCCCAGCATTTT.

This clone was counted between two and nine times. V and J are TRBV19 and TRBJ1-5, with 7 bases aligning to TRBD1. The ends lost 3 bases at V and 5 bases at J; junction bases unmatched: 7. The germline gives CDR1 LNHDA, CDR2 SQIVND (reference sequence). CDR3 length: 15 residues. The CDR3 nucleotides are TGTGCCAGTAGTATTCCGGGACAGCTAGATCAGCCCCAGCATTTT. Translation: CASSIPGQLDQPQHF.

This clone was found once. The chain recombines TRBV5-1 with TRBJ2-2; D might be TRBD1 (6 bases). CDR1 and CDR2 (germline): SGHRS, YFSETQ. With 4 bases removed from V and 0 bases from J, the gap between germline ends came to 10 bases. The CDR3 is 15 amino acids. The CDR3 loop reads CASSLTGSNTGELFF. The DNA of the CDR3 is TGCGCCAGCAGCCTAACAGGGTCGAACACCGGGGAGCTGTTTTTT.

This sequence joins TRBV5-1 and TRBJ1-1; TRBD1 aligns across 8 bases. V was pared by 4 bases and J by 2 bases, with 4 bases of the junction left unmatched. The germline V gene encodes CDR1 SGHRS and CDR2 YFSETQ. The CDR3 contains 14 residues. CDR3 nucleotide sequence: TGCGCCAGCAGCCTGGGACAGGACAACACTGAAGCTTTCTTT. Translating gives CASSLGQDNTEAFF.

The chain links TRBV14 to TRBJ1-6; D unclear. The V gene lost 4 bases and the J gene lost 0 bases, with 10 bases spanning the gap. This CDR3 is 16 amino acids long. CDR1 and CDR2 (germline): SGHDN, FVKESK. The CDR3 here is CASSPEYTSYNSPLHF. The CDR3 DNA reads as TGTGCCAGCAGCCCCGAATACACCTCCTATAATTCACCCCTCCACTTT.

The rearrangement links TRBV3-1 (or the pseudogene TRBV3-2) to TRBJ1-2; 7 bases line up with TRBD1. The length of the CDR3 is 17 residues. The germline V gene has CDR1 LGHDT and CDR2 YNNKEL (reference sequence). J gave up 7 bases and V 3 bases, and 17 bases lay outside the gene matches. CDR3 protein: CASSQGSQHRQGPGYTF. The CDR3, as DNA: TGTGCCAGCAGCCAGGGAAGCCAACATCGACAGGGCCCTGGCTACACCTTC.

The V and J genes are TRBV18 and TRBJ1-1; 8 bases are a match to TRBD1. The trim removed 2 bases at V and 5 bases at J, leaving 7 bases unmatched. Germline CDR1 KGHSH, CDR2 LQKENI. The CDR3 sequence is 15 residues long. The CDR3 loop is CASSPSFRQGTEAFF. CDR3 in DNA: TGTGCCAGCTCACCAAGTTTTAGACAGGGGACTGAAGCTTTCTTT. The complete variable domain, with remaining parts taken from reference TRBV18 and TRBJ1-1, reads NAGVMQNPRHLVRRRGQEARLRCSPMKGHSHVYWYRQLPEEGLKFMVYLQKENIIDESGMPKERFSAEFPKEGPSILRIQQVVRGDSAAYFCASSPSFRQGTEAFFGQGTRLTVV.

The CDR3 bases are TGTGCCAGTAGTGTCACAGGTGGGGCAGATACGCAGTATTTT. It is translated as CASSVTGGADTQYF. V gene TRBV19 combines with J gene TRBJ2-3, with D perhaps TRBD1 (5 bases). The V gene's germline CDR1 is LNHDA and CDR2 SQIVND (reference sequence). Deletions cut 5 bases from V and 4 bases from J, with 13 bases between. The CDR3 loop spans 14 amino acids. The variable domain in full, completed from reference TRBV19 and TRBJ2-3, reads DGGITQSPKYLFRKEGQNVTLSCEQNLNHDAMYWYRQDPGQGLRLIYYSQIVNDFQKGDIAEGYSVSREKKESFPLTVTSAQKNPTAFYLCASSVTGGADTQYFGPGTRLTVL.

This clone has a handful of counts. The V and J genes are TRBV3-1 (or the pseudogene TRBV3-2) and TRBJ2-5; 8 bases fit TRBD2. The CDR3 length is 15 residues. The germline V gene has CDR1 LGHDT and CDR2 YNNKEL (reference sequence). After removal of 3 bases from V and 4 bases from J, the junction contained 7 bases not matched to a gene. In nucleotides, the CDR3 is TGTGCCAGCAGCCAGAGCGGGGGAAATAGAGAGACCCAGTACTTC. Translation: CASSQSGGNRETQYF.

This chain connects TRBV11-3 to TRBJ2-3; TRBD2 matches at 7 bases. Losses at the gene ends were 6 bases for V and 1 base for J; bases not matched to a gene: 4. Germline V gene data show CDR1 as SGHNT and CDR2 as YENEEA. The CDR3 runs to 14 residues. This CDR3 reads CASSSRGGTDTQYF. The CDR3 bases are TGTGCCAGCAGTTCCCGGGGGGGCACAGATACGCAGTATTTT. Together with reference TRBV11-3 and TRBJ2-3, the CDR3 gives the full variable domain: EAGVVQSPRYKIIEKKQPVAFWCNPISGHNTLYWYLQNLGQGPELLIRYENEEAVDDSQLPKDRFSAERLKGVDSTLKIQPAELGDSAVYLCASSSRGGTDTQYFGPGTRLTVL.

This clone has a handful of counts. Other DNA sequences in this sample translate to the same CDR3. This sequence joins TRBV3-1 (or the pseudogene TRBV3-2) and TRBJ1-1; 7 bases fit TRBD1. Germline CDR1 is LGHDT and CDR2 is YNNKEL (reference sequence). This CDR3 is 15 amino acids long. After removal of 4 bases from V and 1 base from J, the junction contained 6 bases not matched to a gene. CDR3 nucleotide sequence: TGTGCCAGCAGCCCCAGACAGGGTAAGAACACTGAAGCTTTCTTT. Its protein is CASSPRQGKNTEAFF.

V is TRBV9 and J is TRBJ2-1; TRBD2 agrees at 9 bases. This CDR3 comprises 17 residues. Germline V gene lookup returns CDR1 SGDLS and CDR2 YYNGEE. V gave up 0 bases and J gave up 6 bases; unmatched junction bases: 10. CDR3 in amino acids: CASSVGWGGGAPNEQFF. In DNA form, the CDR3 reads TGTGCCAGCAGCGTAGGTTGGGGCGGGGGGGCCCCCAATGAGCAGTTCTTC.

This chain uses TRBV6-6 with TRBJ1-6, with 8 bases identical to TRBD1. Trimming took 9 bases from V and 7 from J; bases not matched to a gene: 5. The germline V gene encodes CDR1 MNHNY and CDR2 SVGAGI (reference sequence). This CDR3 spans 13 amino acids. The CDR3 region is CASGQGGNSPLHF. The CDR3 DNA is TGTGCCAGTGGACAGGGAGGGAATTCACCCCTCCACTTT.